This TCR beta chain was observed in a study of naive and memory T cell subsets. Germline V lookup: CDR1 ENHRY, CDR2 SYGVKD. Trimming removed 10 bases at V and 2 bases at J, with 12 bases between. This CDR3 is built from 12 residues. This clonotype was observed a few times. The beta constant-region primer was an equimolar mix of two oligonucleotides covering TRBC1 and TRBC2. Ligated cDNA was amplified by four rounds of PCR with nested alpha and beta constant-region primers and SP2. Via MiXCR, TCRdb re-called the UMI-ligation and nested PCR reads, giving one row per CDR3 protein. The repertoire includes more than 6,000 distinct CDR3 sequences, 25% to 35% of them detected once, and around 59% sits in the top ten. Cells stained for CD3, CD4, CD8, CD45RA, CD27 and viability were sorted into four CD45RA/CD27 subsets.

J is TRBJ2-7 and V is TRBV10-3, with a tentative D call TRBD1 (6 bases). The sequence came from a human donor in good health. Source material: CD8+ TEMRA cells from blood. As to subset: effector memory re-expressing CD45RA, CD45RA+ CD27-. In DNA, the CDR3 is TGTGCCACCCAGGGGTCTGCCTACGAGCAGTACTTC. This translates into CATQGSAYEQYF.